A selection of T cell receptor beta chains follows, all from one sample in a study of vaccination and CD4 T cells after COVID-19. TCRdb processed the PCR reads anew with MiXCR; each CDR3 protein has one entry. The sample lists thousands of distinct CDR3 sequences; around three fifths were seen once. Antigens for these TCRs are unknown. The sequences come from cultured CD4+ T cells from blood, collected after SARS-CoV-2 vaccination. Receptors originate from a human donor with COVID-19. The CDR3 runs from the conserved cysteine through the conserved F or W. A D gene is named only where the DNA matches it firmly.

V gene	D gene	J gene	CDR3 protein
TRBV7-6	-	TRBJ2-3	CASSLGSQGSLDTQYF
TRBV28	-	TRBJ2-5	CASSSNRMARETQYF
TRBV19	-	TRBJ1-1	CASSVERSGVAFF
TRBV6-1	-	TRBJ1-5	CATRTDNSNQPQHF
TRBV2	TRBD2	TRBJ2-1	CASQAGGSQFF
TRBV6-2/TRBV6-3	TRBD1	TRBJ2-7	CASRPHRGSPYEQYF
TRBV27	-	TRBJ1-2	CASSRRGPNYGYTF
TRBV5-1	TRBD2	TRBJ2-5	CASSLFSSGGRETQYF
TRBV7-2	-	TRBJ1-1	CASRRAEMNTEAFF
TRBV7-2	TRBD2	TRBJ2-1	CASSRLAAAVDEQFF
TRBV7-9	-	TRBJ1-6	CASSQAGMYNSPLHF
TRBV20-1	-	TRBJ2-5	CSARLPPGETQYF
TRBV6-5	-	TRBJ2-4	CASSYDGSGTKGIQYF
TRBV7-6	-	TRBJ2-6	CASSLGTSGANVLTF
TRBV7-2	-	TRBJ2-7	CASSSQGTYEQYF
TRBV5-4	-	TRBJ1-2	CASSLQVPGNARYTF
TRBV20-1	-	TRBJ2-5	CSARDQKTQYF
TRBV20-1	TRBD2	TRBJ2-6	CSASRSSGGSGANVLTF
TRBV20-1	-	TRBJ1-5	CSAMGRGPGQPQHF
TRBV20-1	TRBD2	TRBJ2-5	CSARPSGISGGAAETQYF
TRBV20-1	TRBD2	TRBJ2-3	CSASPGQLAGEITTDTQYF
TRBV7-2	-	TRBJ2-7	CASSLRMGLSYEQYF
TRBV20-1	-	TRBJ2-1	CSARDGGKSSYNEQFF
TRBV20-1	-	TRBJ1-1	CSAREPLGGSTEAFF
TRBV9	-	TRBJ2-5	CASSVANQETQYF
TRBV2	-	TRBJ2-5	CASSETWGRQETQYF
TRBV11-3	-	TRBJ2-3	CASSLDSGARDTQYF
TRBV20-1	TRBD1	TRBJ2-7	CSARHRDRGPFEQYF
TRBV2	-	TRBJ2-1	CASNEILYNEQFF
TRBV20-1	-	TRBJ1-1	CSARAQGGGTLQAFF
TRBV4-1	-	TRBJ2-5	CASSLTANGQETQYF
TRBV7-7	-	TRBJ2-3	CASSVDVGDTQYF
TRBV20-1	-	TRBJ2-5	CSAPQARTGETQYF
TRBV15	-	TRBJ1-1	CATSTRVSGTEAFF
TRBV20-1	-	TRBJ1-5	CSAGRGANQPQHF
TRBV6-2/TRBV6-3	TRBD1	TRBJ1-5	CATRQGTAEVQPQHF
TRBV7-9	TRBD1	TRBJ1-5	CASSFTGDNQPQHF
TRBV20-1	TRBD1	TRBJ1-3	CSADRDYGNTIYF
TRBV6-1	-	TRBJ1-6	CASSRLTVYNSPLHF
TRBV6-5	-	TRBJ1-6	CASSLEWGRGSSYNSPLHF
TRBV7-9	-	TRBJ1-1	CASSLAGTPEAFF
TRBV7-9	-	TRBJ1-1	CASSLISGTEAFF
TRBV10-1	-	TRBJ1-1	CASSEGRLQNTEAFF
TRBV15	-	TRBJ2-7	CATSSKGYEQYF
TRBV6-2/TRBV6-3	-	TRBJ2-5	CASSYSAWETQYF
TRBV20-1	-	TRBJ1-1	CSARPGGLNTEAFF
TRBV2	TRBD1	TRBJ1-3	CASTGTGVSNTIYF
TRBV5-5	TRBD1	TRBJ1-1	CASRPTGGRTEAFF
TRBV20-1	-	TRBJ1-3	CSAGAGNTIYF
TRBV20-1	-	TRBJ2-5	CSAQSQETQYF
TRBV29-1	TRBD2	TRBJ2-7	CSVEELAGGLYEQYF
TRBV6-1	-	TRBJ1-2	CASSQVGGKYGYTF
TRBV6-1	-	TRBJ2-5	CASSVEGTTGYF
TRBV6-2/TRBV6-3	-	TRBJ1-5	CASSVYWGNQPQHF
TRBV27	-	TRBJ2-5	CASSLRWGAQETQYF
TRBV10-3	-	TRBJ1-5	CAIRQYSNQPQHF
TRBV6-4	-	TRBJ1-2	CASSDEGRGGYTF